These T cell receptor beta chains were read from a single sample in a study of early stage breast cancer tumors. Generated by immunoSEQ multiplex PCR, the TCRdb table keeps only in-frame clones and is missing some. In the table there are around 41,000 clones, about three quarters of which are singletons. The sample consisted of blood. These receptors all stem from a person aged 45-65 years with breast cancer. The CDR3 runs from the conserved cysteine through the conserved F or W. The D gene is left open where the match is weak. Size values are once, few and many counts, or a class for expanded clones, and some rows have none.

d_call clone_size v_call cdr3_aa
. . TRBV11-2 CASSYRPSNEKLFF
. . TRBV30 CAWSGGANEKLFF
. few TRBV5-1 CASSTAQGQNTEAFF
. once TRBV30 CAWSPRGRGVTDTQYF
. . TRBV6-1 CASSEETGFNFNSPLHF
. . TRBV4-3 CASSQATGYNEAFF
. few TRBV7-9 CASSLQNTEAFF
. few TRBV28 CASRPTTRPQHF
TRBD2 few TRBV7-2 CASSLTPGTSGVGIQYF
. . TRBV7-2 CASSLGTDATDTQYF
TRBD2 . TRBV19 CASSGTSSSTDTQYF
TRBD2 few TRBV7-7 CASSLGPSGDYNEQFF
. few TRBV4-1 CASSQDGREGEAFF
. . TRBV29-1 CSVDRDSYPQYF
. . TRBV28 CASSFGLYGYTF
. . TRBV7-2 CASSLEGGGRGNEQFF
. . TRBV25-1 CASSEWVGQGGDTGELFF
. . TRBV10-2 CASSDRGETQYF
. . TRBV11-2 CASSSEEVAINYGYTF
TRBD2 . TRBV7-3 CASSLYSGSPYEQYF
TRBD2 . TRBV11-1 CASSLGTSGGSYNEQFF
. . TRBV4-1 CASSLGLGGHSYEQYF
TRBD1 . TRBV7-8 CASSLEGAMNTEAFF